Following are 24 T cell receptor beta chains from one sample sequenced in a study of CXCR3-negative and CXCR3-positive naive CD8 T cells. UMI labels and 5' RACE were used to prepare the TRB cDNA libraries. TCRdb re-called the 5' RACE reads and gives one entry per CDR3 protein, without DNA. The specimen's table records some 130,000 distinct CDR3 sequences. Specimen: naive CXCR3- CD8+ T cells from blood. The subset denotes: CD45RO-CCR7+CD27+CD95- naive CD8+ T cells lacking CXCR3 (TNR3-). These TCRs come from a human donor in good health. Some clones in this sample may be carry-over from other donors' samples.

The CDR3 is CSVDDTYEQYF. This chain joins TRBV29-1 and TRBJ2-7. Germline V CDR1 and CDR2: SQVTM, ANQGSEA. The length of the CDR3 is 11 residues.

The CDR3 is CASSQDGGTLEVESYEQYF. The chain recombines TRBV14 with TRBJ2-7; the D gene TCRdb calls, TRBD2, cannot be checked with no DNA. Germline assignment: CDR1 SGHDN and CDR2 FVKESK. This CDR3 has 19 amino acids.

The chain has TRBV7-8 and TRBJ1-1. Germline V lookup: CDR1 SGHVS, CDR2 FQNEAQ. This CDR3 region has 15 residues. CDR3 amino acids: CASSAQFGTDTEAFF.

V is TRBV12-3 or TRBV12-4 and J is TRBJ2-5; TCRdb returns TRBD2, unconfirmable since there is no DNA. This CDR3 is built from 17 residues. The chain's CDR3 is CASGHGTSGRAWETQYF.

The chain has TRBV6-5 and TRBJ2-7; TCRdb's D call of TRBD2 is untestable without DNA. Germline V gene sequence: CDR1 MNHEY, CDR2 SVGAGI. CDR3 length equals 16 residues. This CDR3 reads CASSSRTSGLPYEQYF.

This sequence joins TRBV5-1 and TRBJ2-7; as DNA is missing, the TRBD1 call by TCRdb cannot be tested. This CDR3 comprises 14 residues. CDR1 SGHRS and CDR2 YFSETQ come from the germline V gene. CDR3: CASSLGQGAHEQYF.

V and J are TRBV2 and TRBJ2-7; TCRdb proposes TRBD1, but this gene call is untestable without DNA. Germline lookup yields CDR1 SNHLY and CDR2 FYNNEI. CDR3 length equals 14 residues. CDR3 sequence reads: CASSDWDSTYEQYF.

The rearrangement uses TRBV3-1 and TRBJ2-7; TCRdb lists TRBD1, though no DNA is available to test this call. The CDR3 runs to 15 residues. Looked up from germline, CDR1 is LGHDT and CDR2 is YNNKEL (reference sequence). CDR3 in amino acids: CASSQEGFGGYEQYF.

The CDR3 protein is CASSPLPVGLGGGQPQHF. The V gene is TRBV28, the J gene TRBJ1-5; TCRdb selects TRBD1, and the lack of DNA leaves this call unchecked. The CDR3 sequence is 18 residues long. Germline CDR1 and CDR2: MDHEN and SYDVKM.

The V and J genes are TRBV7-9 and TRBJ1-2. CDR3 length: 14 amino acids. The germline gives CDR1 SEHNR, CDR2 FQNEAQ (reference sequence). The CDR3 loop reads CASSSTEGGYGYTF.

The V gene is TRBV5-1, the J gene TRBJ2-7; checking the TCRdb D call of TRBD1 is not possible without DNA. The CDR3 totals 14 residues. Germline-derived CDR1 and CDR2 are SGHRS and YFSETQ. CDR3 sequence reads: CASSLVTGNYEQYF.

The chain joins TRBV7-9 to TRBJ2-7; the TCRdb D gene call, TRBD1, has no DNA to confirm it. Germline CDR1 and CDR2: SEHNR and FQNEAQ (reference sequence). CDR3 size: 13 residues. CDR3 in amino acids: CASSAGASYEQYF.

The chain combines TRBV5-6 with TRBJ1-4; no DNA is available, so the TRBD1 call from TCRdb remains unchecked. Germline values: CDR1 SGHDT, CDR2 YYEEEE. CDR3 size: 14 residues. CDR3 in amino acids: CASSLGDEGGKLFF. The whole variable domain, remainder taken from reference TRBV5-6 and TRBJ1-4, is DAGVTQSPTHLIKTRGQQVTLRCSPKSGHDTVSWYQQALGQGPQFIFQYYEEEERQRGNFPDRFSGHQFPNYSSELNVNALLLGDSALYLCASSLGDEGGKLFFGSGTQLSVL.

V usage is TRBV4-2 and J usage is TRBJ2-7; TCRdb's assignment of TRBD1 cannot be checked, as there is no DNA. CDR3 length: 15 residues. Per germline, CDR1 LGHNA and CDR2 YNFKEQ. CDR3 region: CASSQSTGTSYEQYF.

The chain couples TRBV4-1 to TRBJ2-1; TCRdb's D call of TRBD2 is untestable without DNA. The CDR3 has 15 amino acids. Germline assignment: CDR1 MGHRA and CDR2 YSYEKL. The CDR3 reads CASSQVAVAYNEQFF.

The V call is TRBV20-1, the J call TRBJ2-3. There are 13 residues in the CDR3. CDR1 and CDR2 from the germline V gene are DFQATT and SNEGSKA (reference sequence). The CDR3 loop reads CSARELASDTQYF.

The chain links TRBV10-2 to TRBJ2-7; checking the TCRdb D call of TRBD2 is not possible without DNA. The CDR3 loop spans 14 amino acids. Germline CDR1 and CDR2: WSHSY and SAAADI. CDR3 region: CASSDPGLSYEQYF.

The rearrangement joins TRBV20-1 to TRBJ1-2. The CDR3 loop spans 13 amino acids. Germline V CDR1 and CDR2: DFQATT, SNEGSKA (reference sequence). The CDR3 region is CSARELGIHGYTF.

This sequence joins TRBV29-1 and TRBJ2-1; TCRdb returns TRBD2, unconfirmable since there is no DNA. The CDR3 consists of 16 residues. From germline, CDR1 is SQVTM and CDR2 ANQGSEA. This CDR3 is CSVAGTSEPSYNEQFF.

This rearrangement joins TRBV28 to TRBJ2-1; TCRdb calls TRBD1, which cannot be checked without DNA. From germline, CDR1 is MDHEN and CDR2 SYDVKM. The CDR3 consists of 17 residues. The CDR3 region is CASSFPAGASSYNEQFF.

V gene TRBV7-7 combines with J gene TRBJ2-2; absent DNA, TCRdb's TRBD2 call cannot be checked. Germline V gene data show CDR1 as SSHAT and CDR2 as FNYEAQ (reference sequence). The CDR3 is made up of 14 amino acids. The CDR3 sequence is CASSPTSSIGELFF.

The chain has TRBV4-1 and TRBJ1-5; the TRBD1 assignment by TCRdb is unverifiable without DNA. The CDR3 runs to 15 residues. Looked up from germline, CDR1 is MGHRA and CDR2 is YSYEKL. The CDR3 sequence: CASSQEGGGNQPQHF.

The chain employs TRBV29-1 and TRBJ2-1; TCRdb's D call, TRBD1, is unchecked because there is no DNA. The CDR3 length is 11 residues. Germline CDR1 reads SQVTM; CDR2 reads ANQGSEA. The CDR3 region is CSADRYNEQFF.

Here the CDR3 reads CSARDQGEALNTGELFF. The chain carries TRBV20-1 and TRBJ2-2; as DNA is missing, the TRBD2 call by TCRdb cannot be tested. The CDR3 totals 17 residues. In germline, CDR1 is DFQATT, CDR2 SNEGSKA (reference sequence).